This T cell receptor beta chain comes out of a study of blood T cell repertoires in COVID-19. Trimming stripped 6 bases from V and 7 bases from J, with 19 bases between. Germline V gives CDR1 MDHEN, CDR2 SYDVKM. The CDR3 consists of 14 residues. In the study's own analysis: Amplification of reference gene primers was used by the study to estimate nucleated cell counts. TCRdb keeps only in-frame clones here, not all; method: immunoSEQ multiplex PCR. Clonal size and the V and J genes are those of that table, whereas D and trimming came from the DNA. The data hold around 190,000 clones, with 70% to 90% observed a single time.

Material: peripheral blood. The receptor was derived from a man aged 50 to 60 with COVID-19, enrolled during active disease. This chain uses TRBV28 with TRBJ2-7; D might be TRBD2 (6 bases). The CDR3 sequence: CASRGSREEREQYF. The CDR3 coding sequence is TGTGCCAGCAGGGGGAGCAGGGAGGAGAGGGAGCAGTACTTC. The whole variable domain, filled in from reference TRBV28 and TRBJ2-7, reads DVKVTQSSRYLVKRTGEKVFLECVQDMDHENMFWYRQDPGLGLRLIYFSYDVKMKEKGDIPEGYSVSREKKERFSLILESASTNQTSMYLCASRGSREEREQYFGPGTRLTVT.